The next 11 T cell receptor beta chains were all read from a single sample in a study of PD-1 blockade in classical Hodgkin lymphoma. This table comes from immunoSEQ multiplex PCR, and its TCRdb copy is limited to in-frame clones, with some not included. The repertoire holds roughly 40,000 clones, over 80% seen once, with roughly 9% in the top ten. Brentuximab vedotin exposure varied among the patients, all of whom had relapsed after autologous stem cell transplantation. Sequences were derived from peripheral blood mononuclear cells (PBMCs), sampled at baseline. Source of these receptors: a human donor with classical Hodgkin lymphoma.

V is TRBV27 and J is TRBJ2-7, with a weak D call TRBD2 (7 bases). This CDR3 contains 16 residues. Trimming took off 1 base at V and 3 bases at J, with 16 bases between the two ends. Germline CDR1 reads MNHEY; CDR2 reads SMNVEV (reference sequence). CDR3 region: CASSLLGRGGDYEQYF. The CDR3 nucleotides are TGTGCCAGCAGTTTATTGGGCAGGGGAGGGGACTACGAGCAGTACTTC.

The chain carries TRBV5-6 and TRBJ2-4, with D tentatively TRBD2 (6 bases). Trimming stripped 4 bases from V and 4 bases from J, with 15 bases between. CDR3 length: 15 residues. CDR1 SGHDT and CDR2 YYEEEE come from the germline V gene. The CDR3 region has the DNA TGTGCCAGCAGCACAGCCGGGACTCTGAAAAACATTCAGTACTTC. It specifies CASSTAGTLKNIQYF.

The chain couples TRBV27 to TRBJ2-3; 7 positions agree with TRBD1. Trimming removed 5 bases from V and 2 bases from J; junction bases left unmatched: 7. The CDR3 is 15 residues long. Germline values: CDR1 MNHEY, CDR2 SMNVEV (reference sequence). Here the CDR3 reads CASSNDRDHTDTQYF. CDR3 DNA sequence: TGTGCCAGCAGTAACGACAGGGATCACACAGATACGCAGTATTTT.

CDR3 nucleotides: TGTGCCACCAGCAGACCCCTTGGGCAGGGATGGACTGAAGCTTTCTTT. Translating it yields CATSRPLGQGWTEAFF. This sequence joins TRBV15 and TRBJ1-1, with D maybe TRBD1 (5 bases). Germline lookup yields CDR1 LNHNV and CDR2 YYDKDF (reference sequence). The germline V and J ends were trimmed by 2 bases and 5 bases, with 18 bases remaining between them. The CDR3 sequence is 16 residues long.

CDR3 region: CASSLKWPAPYGYTF. CDR3 bases: TGTGCCAGCAGTTTAAAATGGCCAGCGCCCTATGGCTACACCTTC. The V and J genes are TRBV28 and TRBJ1-2, with D unclear. The CDR3 has 15 residues. The V and J ends lost 2 bases and 4 bases respectively, with 14 bases between them. The germline CDR1 and CDR2 sequences are MDHEN and SYDVKM.

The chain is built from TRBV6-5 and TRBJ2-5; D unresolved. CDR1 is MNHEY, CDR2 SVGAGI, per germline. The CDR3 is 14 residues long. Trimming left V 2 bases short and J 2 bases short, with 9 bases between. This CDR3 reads CASSYGFAQETQYF. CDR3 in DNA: TGTGCCAGCAGTTACGGCTTCGCGCAAGAGACCCAGTACTTC.

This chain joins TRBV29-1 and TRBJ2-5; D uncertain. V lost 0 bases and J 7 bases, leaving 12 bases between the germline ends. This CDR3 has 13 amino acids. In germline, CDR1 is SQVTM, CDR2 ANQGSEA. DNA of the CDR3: TGCAGCGTTGAAGATATAGCCTTCGGGACCCAGTACTTC. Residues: CSVEDIAFGTQYF.

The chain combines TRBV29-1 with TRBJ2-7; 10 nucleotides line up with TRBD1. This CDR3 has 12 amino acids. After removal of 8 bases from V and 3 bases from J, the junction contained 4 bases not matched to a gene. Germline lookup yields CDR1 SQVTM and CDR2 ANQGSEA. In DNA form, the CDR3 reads TGCAGCACTTGGGACAGGGGCTACGAGCAGTACTTC. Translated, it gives CSTWDRGYEQYF.

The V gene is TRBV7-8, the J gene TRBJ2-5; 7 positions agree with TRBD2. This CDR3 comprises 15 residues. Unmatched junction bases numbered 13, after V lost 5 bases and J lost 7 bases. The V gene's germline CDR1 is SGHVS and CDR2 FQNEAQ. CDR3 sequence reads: CASSNPGGGRPTQYF. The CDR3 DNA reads TGTGCCAGCAGCAATCCGGGAGGCGGTCGCCCGACCCAGTACTTC.

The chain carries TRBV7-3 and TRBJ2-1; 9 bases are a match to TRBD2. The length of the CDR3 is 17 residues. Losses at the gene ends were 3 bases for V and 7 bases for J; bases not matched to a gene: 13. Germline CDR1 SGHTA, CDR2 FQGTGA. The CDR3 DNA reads TGTGCCAGCAGCTTGGTGAGAATAGCGGGAGATGATAATGAGCAGTTCTTC. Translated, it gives CASSLVRIAGDDNEQFF.

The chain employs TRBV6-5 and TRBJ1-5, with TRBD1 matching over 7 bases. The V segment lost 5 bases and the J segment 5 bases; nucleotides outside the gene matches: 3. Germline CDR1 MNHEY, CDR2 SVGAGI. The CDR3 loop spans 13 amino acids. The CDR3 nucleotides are TGTGCCAGCAGTGACAGGGTTCATCAGCCCCAGCATTTT. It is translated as CASSDRVHQPQHF.